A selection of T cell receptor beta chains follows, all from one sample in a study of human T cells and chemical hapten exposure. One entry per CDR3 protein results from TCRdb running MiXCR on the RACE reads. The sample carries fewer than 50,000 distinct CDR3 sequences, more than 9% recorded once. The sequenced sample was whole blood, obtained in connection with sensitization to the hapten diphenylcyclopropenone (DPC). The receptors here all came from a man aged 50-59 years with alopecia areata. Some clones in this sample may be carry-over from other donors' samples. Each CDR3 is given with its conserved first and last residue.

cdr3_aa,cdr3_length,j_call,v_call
CAWSGPSSSRLSYEQYF,17,TRBJ2-7,TRBV30
CASSLAPRTSDLYNEQFF,18,TRBJ2-1,TRBV11-2
CATSDFPKLGGPYEQYF,17,TRBJ2-7,TRBV24-1
CASSQDTLLGNTEAFF,16,TRBJ1-1,TRBV3-1
CASSFMGLAGVYNEQFF,17,TRBJ2-1,TRBV5-1
CASSAGTGRGGEQFF,15,TRBJ2-1,TRBV10-1
CASRRRLRLPGLAGLHSYEQYF,22,TRBJ2-7,TRBV5-1
CASSPQKGQIGRYTF,15,TRBJ1-2,TRBV11-2
CASSLGRRYEQYF,13,TRBJ2-7,TRBV5-1
CASSERAVVDTQYF,14,TRBJ2-3,TRBV2
CASSVLAGGHPTDTQYF,17,TRBJ2-3,TRBV9
CSARDLTKTNQPQHF,15,TRBJ1-5,TRBV20-1
CASSLYGQGNSPLHF,15,TRBJ1-6,TRBV5-1
CSAPFGRDMNIQYF,14,TRBJ2-4,TRBV20-1
CSEASGSTDTQYF,13,TRBJ2-3,TRBV29-1
CASSLVLGGGELFF,14,TRBJ2-2,TRBV5-1
CASSQGSGRNEQFF,14,TRBJ2-1,TRBV18
CASRSGQSSNQPQHF,15,TRBJ1-5,TRBV6-1
CATALGENTGELFF,14,TRBJ2-2,TRBV10-3
CASSWGLADNNEQFF,15,TRBJ2-1,TRBV27
CASSPLADGGVYEQYF,16,TRBJ2-7,TRBV13
CASSRLAGIEQFF,13,TRBJ2-1,TRBV6-2/TRBV6-3
CASSFSSGTAADTQYF,16,TRBJ2-3,TRBV9
CSASNLFPRERGREIDTQYF,20,TRBJ2-3,TRBV20-1
CASSFPGNEQYF,12,TRBJ2-7,TRBV27
CSAGRQNTEAFF,12,TRBJ1-1,TRBV29-1
CASSSGPRQPLHF,13,TRBJ1-6,TRBV7-7
CASSLRGGTSGRLAGELFF,19,TRBJ2-2,TRBV7-8
CSVVEPTVYGYTF,13,TRBJ1-2,TRBV29-1
CASSGPGLAGLNEQFF,16,TRBJ2-1,TRBV3-1
CSARRGLTDTQYF,13,TRBJ2-3,TRBV20-1
CATSREGQNNQPQHF,15,TRBJ1-5,TRBV15
CASSLSQHQPQHF,13,TRBJ1-5,TRBV5-1